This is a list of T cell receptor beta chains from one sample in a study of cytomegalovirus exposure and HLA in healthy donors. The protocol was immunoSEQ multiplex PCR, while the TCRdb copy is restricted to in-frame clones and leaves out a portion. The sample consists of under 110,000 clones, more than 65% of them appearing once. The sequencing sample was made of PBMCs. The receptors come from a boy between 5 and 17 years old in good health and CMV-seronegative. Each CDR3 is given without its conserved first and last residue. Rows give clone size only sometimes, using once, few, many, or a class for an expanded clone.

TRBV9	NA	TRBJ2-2	ASSATSGSVTGELF
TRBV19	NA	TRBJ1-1	ASSATGGTEAF
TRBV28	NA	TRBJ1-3	ASGEDRDLVTIY
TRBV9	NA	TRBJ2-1	ASALGNEQF
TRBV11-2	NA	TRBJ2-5	ASSLTSVLETQY
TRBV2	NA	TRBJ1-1	ASTTLVSTEAF
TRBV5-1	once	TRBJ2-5	ASSLATGLANGETQY
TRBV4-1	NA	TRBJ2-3	ASSHRVAGEAQY
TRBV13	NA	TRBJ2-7	ASSLALAGGQYEQY
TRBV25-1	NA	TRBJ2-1	ASSESGRGTYNEQF
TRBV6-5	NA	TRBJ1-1	ASSPQMNTEAF
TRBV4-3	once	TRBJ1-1	ASSRTPTGGTEAF
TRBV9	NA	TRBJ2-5	ASSVGVMPGAQY
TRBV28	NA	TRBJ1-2	ASSRLRAGTIYGYT
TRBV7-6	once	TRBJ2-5	ASSLLLGKNQETQY
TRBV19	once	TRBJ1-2	ASLGQVNYGYT
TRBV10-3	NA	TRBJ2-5	AISDREETQY
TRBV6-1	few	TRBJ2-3	ASSDLAGGPDTQY
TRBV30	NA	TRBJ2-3	AWSVGRISTDTQY
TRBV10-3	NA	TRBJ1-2	AISEQQDGYT
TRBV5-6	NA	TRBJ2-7	ASSLGDTYEQY
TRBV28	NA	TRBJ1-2	ASSLQDFYGYT